The clone carrying this TCR beta chain came up many times. Its antigen is still unknown. Other DNA sequences in this specimen translate into the identical CDR3. TCRdb re-called clones via MiXCR from the PCR reads. Of about 85,000 clones listed, around 9.1% are singletons. After removal of 0 bases from V and 5 bases from J, the junction contained 5 bases not matched to a gene. The CDR3 is made up of 15 amino acids. Germline V CDR1 and CDR2: SGDLS, YYNGEE. This record belongs to a study of metastatic and nonmetastatic thyroid tumors. Whole-study findings and limits: Malignant thyroid tumors reportedly had TCR beta diversity that was significantly higher than in benign nodules, in blood and tumor.

All patients reached thyroid surgery having received no treatment beforehand. Sequencing was performed on blood. The chain uses TRBV9 and TRBJ2-4; TRBD1 agrees at 7 bases. The receptor was isolated from a female donor with papillary thyroid cancer or a benign thyroid nodule (not recorded which). Some clones in this sample may be carry-over from other donors' samples. CDR3 bases: TGTGCCAGCAGCGTAGAAGGGGGCGTAGAAAACATTCAGTACTTC. This codes for CASSVEGGVENIQYF.